The sequence of this T cell receptor (beta chain) was determined in a study of cytomegalovirus exposure and HLA in healthy donors. As for the study in general: A subsequent analysis stated that the 100 to 150 validation repertoires were run on the same platform as the 550 to 750 first-cohort repertoires.

V lost 5 bases, J lost 11 bases, and 22 bases lay in between. This CDR3 region has 14 residues. Germline V lookup: CDR1 SEHNR, CDR2 FQNEAQ (reference sequence). Findings and limits, study-wide: The study listed under 200 cytomegalovirus-associated TCR beta chains.

Profiling relied on immunoSEQ multiplex PCR, and the TCRdb table lists in-frame clones only, not all of them. The sample lists 190,000 or so clones, 84% occurring once. Worth noting for this clone: As yet, its antigen is unknown.

Material for sequencing was PBMCs. The chain employs TRBV7-9 and TRBJ2-7; D is uncertain. The sequence was collected from a woman aged 25 to 39 in good health and CMV-seropositive. CDR3: CASSAPEGPRMEYF. CDR3 coding DNA: TGTGCCAGCAGCGCCCCGGAAGGCCCGCGGATGGAGTACTTC. Filled out from reference TRBV7-9 and TRBJ2-7, the complete variable domain reads DTGVSQNPRHKITKRGQNVTFRCDPISEHNRLYWYRQTLGQGPEFLTYFQNEAQLEKSRLLSDRFSAERPKGSFSTLEIQRTEQGDSAMYLCASSAPEGPRMEYFGPGTRLTVT.